Here is one T cell receptor beta chain with its context. Its antigen is still unknown. Expansion with viral peptide pools was applied to antigen-specific CD4+ T cells by the ViraFEST assay prior to sequencing. Following 10 days of culture, CD4+ T cells were isolated. All vaccine recipients tested negative for nucleocapsid antibodies and had never contracted SARS-CoV-2 infection. A few million PBMC per well were cultured with 10 IU/ml IL-2 and about 10 ug/ml peptides. Deletions cut 1 base from V and 2 bases from J, with 11 bases between. Per germline, CDR1 MGHRA and CDR2 YSYEKL. The CDR3 totals 15 residues. The data are from a study of vaccination effects on CD4 cells after COVID-19. Method: immunoSEQ multiplex PCR; TCRdb's copy keeps in-frame clones and lacks some. The sample lists roughly 50,000 clones; roughly 73% were seen once.

The rearrangement uses TRBV4-1 and TRBJ1-2; tentative D call: TRBD1 (5 bases). The sequenced sample was CD4+ T cells from PBMCs cultured with HCoV-OC43 spike peptides, obtained before COVID-19 vaccination. Subset: HCoV-OC43 spike overlapping peptide pool stimulation. This clonotype was obtained from a human donor who received a COVID-19 vaccine. CDR3 sequence: CASSQVQGTNYGYTF. DNA for the CDR3: TGCGCCAGCAGCCAAGTGCAGGGTACGAACTATGGCTACACCTTC.